Each of the 17 T cell receptor beta chains below was sequenced from the same sample in a study of T cells in Graves' hyperthyroidism and ophthalmopathy. Amplification of TCR beta CDR3 regions used RNA as the template. The HTBI primer set drove a first-round RT-PCR of the TCR CDR3. TCRdb fed the multiplex PCR reads into MiXCR, producing one record per CDR3 protein. The sample lists roughly 500,000 distinct CDR3 sequences, approximately 23% occurring once. The source material was blood. The receptor set was obtained from a woman in her 70s with Graves' ophthalmopathy.

In this sample, this clonotype turned up many times. The chain links TRBV30 to TRBJ2-5; perhaps TRBD2 as D (6 bases). The CDR3 is made up of 13 amino acids. Trimming pared 5 bases from V and 2 bases from J, leaving 12 bases between. The germline gives CDR1 GTSNPN, CDR2 SVGIG (reference sequence). The CDR3, as DNA: TGTGCCTGGTCAATGGGGGGACAAGAGACCCAGTACTTC. It is translated as CAWSMGGQETQYF.

The sample holds a few counts of this clonotype. J is TRBJ2-5 and V is TRBV5-6, with 10 bases that match TRBD2. The CDR3 spans 15 residues. J lost 5 bases, V lost 0 bases, and 4 bases had no gene match. Germline V lookup: CDR1 SGHDT, CDR2 YYEEEE. The CDR3 sequence: CASSLVLAGAETQYF. The CDR3 coding sequence is TGTGCCAGCAGCTTGGTGCTAGCGGGAGCTGAGACCCAGTACTTC.

The CDR3 DNA follows: TGTGCCAGCAGCTGGGGGCGGGAGGAGACCCAGTACTTC. Protein product: CASSWGREETQYF. The chain joins TRBV7-3 to TRBJ2-5; TRBD2 is a possible D gene (7 bases). Trimming took 4 bases from V and 5 from J, leaving 11 bases between them. In germline, CDR1 is SGHTA, CDR2 FQGTGA. CDR3 length equals 13 residues.

CDR3 amino acids: CASSQEGAPFLDGYTF. CDR3 sequence (DNA): TGTGCCAGCAGCCAAGAAGGAGCACCCTTCTTGGATGGCTACACCTTC. This sequence joins TRBV3-1 and TRBJ1-2; D gene unclear. The CDR3 loop spans 16 amino acids. V was clipped by 0 bases and J by 6 bases, with 17 bases between them. Germline V gives CDR1 LGHDT, CDR2 YNNKEL (reference sequence).

The rearrangement uses TRBV7-6 and TRBJ1-6; D is ambiguous. CDR3 length: 13 amino acids. V gave up 8 bases and J gave up 0 bases, with 5 bases separating them. Germline values: CDR1 SGHVS, CDR2 FNYEAQ. This CDR3 reads CASGGSYNSPLHF. In DNA, the CDR3 is TGTGCCAGCGGCGGCTCCTATAATTCACCCCTCCACTTT.

Worth noting for this clonotype: A clone one base away is much larger, so this may be a read error. No conserved phenylalanine or tryptophan is present at the end of the CDR3, so a read error is the likely explanation. V gene TRBV6-5 combines with J gene TRBJ1-1; 7 bases fit TRBD1. The CDR3 has 14 residues. The V gene end was trimmed by 5 bases and the J gene end by 4 bases; junction bases not matched to a gene: 7. CDR1 is MNHEY, CDR2 SVGAGI, per germline. The CDR3 coding sequence is TGTGCCAGCAGTAACGGGGCAGGGGGCACTGAAGCTTTCTCT. Its translation: CASSNGAGGTEAFS.

This clonotype occurred a few times. J is TRBJ2-5 and V is TRBV7-9, with D perhaps given as TRBD1 or TRBD2 (5 bases each). The V gene lost 5 bases and the J gene lost 2 bases, with 15 bases spanning the gap. Germline CDR1 SEHNR, CDR2 FQNEAQ (reference sequence). This CDR3 contains 15 residues. CDR3 residues: CASSEGDGPQETQYF. Written as DNA, the CDR3 is TGTGCCAGCAGCGAAGGGGACGGACCACAAGAGACCCAGTACTTC.

This clonotype was recorded at least ten times. The chain carries TRBV12-3 or TRBV12-4 and TRBJ1-2, with a weak D call TRBD1 (5 bases). CDR3 size: 15 residues. The V end was cut by 5 bases, the J end by 6 bases, with 19 bases between. CDR3 loop: CASSTRWTRQNGYTF. Written as DNA, the CDR3 is TGTGCCAGCAGTACAAGATGGACACGTCAGAATGGCTACACCTTC.

The chain combines TRBV6-1 with TRBJ1-1; a weak D match, TRBD1 (5 bases). The CDR3 length is 15 residues. V shed 6 bases and J shed 5 bases, with 19 bases lying between them. Germline V lookup: CDR1 MNHNS, CDR2 SASEGT. CDR3 sequence reads: CASRNRGGVETEAFF. The DNA for the CDR3 is TGTGCCAGCAGAAATAGGGGTGGGGTAGAGACTGAAGCTTTCTTT.

The V call is TRBV20-1, the J call TRBJ2-1; 7 bases match TRBD2. Unmatched junction bases numbered 5, after V lost 5 bases and J lost 1 base. Germline V gene data show CDR1 as DFQATT and CDR2 as SNEGSKA (reference sequence). The CDR3 consists of 14 residues. The CDR3 nucleotides read TGCAGTGCTTCCAATAGCGGGTCCTACAATGAGCAGTTCTTC. This sequence encodes CSASNSGSYNEQFF.

This clonotype was recorded many times. The chain combines TRBV28 with TRBJ1-5; D is unclear. The CDR3 contains 12 residues. V lost 3 bases and J 6 bases, leaving 6 bases between the germline ends. Germline CDR1 MDHEN, CDR2 SYDVKM. As DNA, the CDR3 is TGTGCCAGCAGTTTCGAGGGTCAGCCCCAGCATTTT. The encoded protein is CASSFEGQPQHF.

Turning to this clonotype: Given a much more abundant clone one base away, this may be a read error. The chain joins TRBV7-2 to TRBJ1-6; no definite D call. CDR3 length: 15 residues. Germline assignment: CDR1 SGHTA and CDR2 FQGNSA. The CDR3 protein is CASSLGRTYNSPPHF. As DNA, the CDR3 is TGTGCCAGCAGCTTAGGTCGGACTTATAATTCACCCCCCCACTTT.

The chain combines TRBV6-5 with TRBJ1-4; D gene ambiguous. The CDR3 has 15 residues. Trimming took off 4 bases at V and 2 bases at J, with 11 bases between the two ends. CDR1 and CDR2 from the germline V gene are MNHEY and SVGAGI. The CDR3 is CASSSQRSTNEKLFF. As DNA, the CDR3 is TGTGCCAGCAGTTCACAAAGGTCGACTAATGAAAAACTGTTTTTT.

The chain employs TRBV10-3 and TRBJ1-2; D may be TRBD1 (5 bases). The CDR3 is 17 amino acids. Germline lookup yields CDR1 ENHRY and CDR2 SYGVKD. Trimming took 0 bases from V and 1 from J, leaving 15 bases between them. In nucleotides, the CDR3 is TGTGCCATCAGTGAGTCGTTGGGGCCCATGAGTAACTATGGCTACACCTTC. This gives the protein CAISESLGPMSNYGYTF.

This clonotype was detected many times. The chain is built from TRBV6-1 and TRBJ2-5; D gene uncertain. CDR1 and CDR2 (germline): MNHNS, SASEGT. The CDR3 length is 13 residues. V lost 5 bases to trimming and J lost 5 bases, with 12 bases between them. This CDR3 reads CASSWALGETQYF. CDR3 coding DNA: TGTGCCAGCAGTTGGGCCCTTGGGGAGACCCAGTACTTC.

The chain's CDR3 is CASSPYKGLTEAFF. CDR3 bases: TGTGCCAGCAGCCCCTACAAGGGGTTGACTGAAGCTTTCTTT. V gene TRBV7-2 combines with J gene TRBJ1-1; D perhaps matches TRBD1 (5 bases). V shed 5 bases and J shed 5 bases, with 15 bases lying between them. Germline loops: CDR1 SGHTA, CDR2 FQGNSA. CDR3 length: 14 amino acids.

This chain links TRBV12-5 with TRBJ2-7; D unclear. CDR3 length equals 14 residues. Germline assignment: CDR1 LGHNT and CDR2 FRNRAP. V shed 7 bases and J shed 1 base, with 14 bases lying between them. The CDR3 protein is CASARTYSSYEQYF. CDR3 DNA sequence: TGTGCTAGTGCCCGGACGTACTCTTCCTACGAGCAGTACTTC.